This entry concerns a single TCR beta chain. Its antigen is as yet unknown. The table came from immunoSEQ multiplex PCR; TCRdb's copy has only in-frame clones and leaves some out. Of about 1 million clones in the sample, about 75% were seen once. The source of the sample is a study of shared clonotypes between healthy human individuals. Study context: Donors, aged 18 to 49, were two women and three men. Findings and caveats of the study: Generation probabilities were higher for clonotypes shared across all four sorted-subset donors than for unshared ones.

The sample taken for sequencing was memory CD4+ T cells sorted from blood. The sample's subset: CD45RA-negative fraction. The TCR comes from a man younger than 30 in good health.

The CDR3 loop is CASSLWQAEAFF. In DNA, the CDR3 is TGTGCCAGCAGCTTATGGCAAGCTGAAGCTTTCTTT. The chain joins TRBV11-2 to TRBJ1-1; D remains unclear. Germline V lookup: CDR1 SGHAT, CDR2 FQNNGV. V shed 2 bases and J shed 6 bases, with 7 bases lying between them. The CDR3 contains 12 residues.